This T cell receptor beta chain was identified during a study of response to subunit inactivated influenza vaccine. The germline CDR1 and CDR2 sequences are SEHNR and FQNEAQ (reference sequence). The length of the CDR3 is 14 residues. The V end was cut by 2 bases, the J end by 3 bases, with 10 bases between. Study-level results: New T cells are recruited in small numbers by each seasonal influenza vaccination, according to the authors' suggestion.

This clonotype was counted ten times or more. What it binds is not known. TCRdb processed the RT-PCR reads anew with MiXCR; each CDR3 protein has one entry. The sample records 710,000 or so distinct CDR3 sequences, roughly 14% being singletons. This material consisted of PBMCs from blood, taken roughly 13 days after vaccination. The chain recombines TRBV7-9 with TRBJ2-5; D might be TRBD1 or TRBD2, each matching 5 bases. This receptor was taken from a man aged 45-65 years who received an inactivated influenza vaccine. The CDR3: CASSLFGGEETQYF. The DNA for the CDR3 is TGTGCCAGCAGCTTATTTGGGGGAGAAGAGACCCAGTACTTC.